The 14 T cell receptor beta chains below all came from one sample that was sequenced in a study of molecular identifiers for immune sequencing clone quantification (dated by TCRdb to 2016 to 2019). The receptor library was made with PCR. The sequencer listed for this sample is NextSeq 500. TCRdb reanalyzed the raw reads on its own, using fastp at Q25 for trimming and MiXCR for clone calling, and kept in-frame beta chains. Each entry merges the rows of one CDR3 protein and shows their most common DNA and genes. The sample table contains approximately 680,000 distinct CDR3 sequences; only one count was recorded for roughly 25% of them. Roughly 0.83% of the sample belongs to the ten largest clones. The material sequenced was naive CD8+ T cells from blood, with Jurkat cell RNA spiked in. The intended sense of this specimen's cell subset or site label: FACS-sorted CD8+CD4-CCR7+CD45RA+ naive T cells. The receptor set was obtained from a human donor in good health. Some libraries in this study had Jurkat cell RNA spiked in.

This rearrangement joins TRBV28 to TRBJ1-2, with D unclear. Germline V gives CDR1 MDHEN, CDR2 SYDVKM. With 4 bases removed from V and 2 bases from J, the gap between germline ends came to 8 bases. The CDR3 loop spans 13 amino acids. DNA of the CDR3: TGTGCCAGCAGTTCCGCTTTAAACTATGGCTACACCTTC. Translated, it gives CASSSALNYGYTF.

Of note for this clonotype: This may be a read error: a much more frequent sequence differs by one nucleotide. Written as DNA, the CDR3 is TGCGCCAGCAGCCAAGATCTGACCCCCGAGCCCCAGTACTTC. Encoded protein: CASSQDLTPEPQYF. V usage is TRBV4-1 and J usage is TRBJ2-5; D is uncertain. Trimming removed 0 bases at V and 9 bases at J, with 14 bases between. Germline V gene data show CDR1 as MGHRA and CDR2 as YSYEKL. This CDR3 has 14 residues.

This clonotype was seen more than once but under ten times. This chain uses TRBV10-3 with TRBJ2-1, with TRBD1 matching 7 bases. CDR1 is ENHRY and CDR2 is SYGVKD in the germline V gene. V lost 4 bases and J lost 7; bases outside the gene matches: 7. There are 14 residues in the CDR3. This CDR3 is CAISGGQVGNEQFF. CDR3 bases: TGTGCCATCAGTGGTGGACAGGTCGGTAATGAGCAGTTCTTC.

In regard to this clonotype: A clone one base away is much larger, so this may be a read error. The conserved phenylalanine or tryptophan normally closing the CDR3 is absent here, so this likely arose from a read error. The chain carries TRBV5-3 and TRBJ2-2; D is perhaps TRBD2 (6 bases). TRBV5-3 carries the ORF label, with uncertain function. CDR3 length: 15 amino acids. The CDR3 nucleotides are TGTGCCAGCAGCTTAACTAGCTTGAACACCGGGGAGCTGTTTGTT. This translates into CASSLTSLNTGELFV.

The chain links TRBV4-3 to TRBJ2-5; TRBD2 is a possible D gene (5 bases). V lost 0 bases and J 5 bases, leaving 13 bases between the germline ends. CDR1 is LGHNA and CDR2 is YSLEER in the germline V gene. There are 15 residues in the CDR3. The CDR3 region has the DNA TGCGCCAGCAGCCAAGATGGGTCGGGCGGGGAGACCCAGTACTTC. Encoded protein: CASSQDGSGGETQYF.

This clonotype appeared a few times. CDR3 DNA: TGTGCCAGCAGCTTTTCTGCGATCGAGCAGTACTTC. Translation: CASSFSAIEQYF. The chain combines TRBV11-2 with TRBJ2-7; D unresolved. CDR3 length equals 12 residues. Per the germline V gene, CDR1 is SGHAT and CDR2 is FQNNGV. V dropped 3 bases and J dropped 6 bases, with 9 bases sitting between them.

The CDR3: CASRLTDLSYEQYF. In DNA, the CDR3 is TGTGCCAGCAGATTGACGGACCTTTCCTACGAGCAGTACTTC. The chain recombines TRBV6-2 or TRBV6-3 with TRBJ2-7; D not certain. This CDR3 region has 14 residues. Germline V gene data show CDR1 as MNHEY and CDR2 as SVGEGT. The germline V and J ends were trimmed by 6 bases and 1 base, with 13 bases remaining between them.

About this clonotype: A read error may be the cause here, since a much bigger clone is one base away. The chain employs TRBV28 and TRBJ2-5, with 9 bases matching TRBD1. The CDR3 extends over 16 amino acids. CDR1 and CDR2 from the germline V gene are MDHEN and SYDVKM. The CDR3 protein is CAGSSGTGTLQETQYF. CDR3 DNA sequence: TGTGCCGGCAGTTCCGGGACAGGGACCCTCCAAGAGACCCAGTACTTC.

This clonotype was counted between two and nine times. The chain joins TRBV19 to TRBJ1-1, with 7 bases lining up with TRBD1. The CDR3 contains 16 residues. Germline V gives CDR1 LNHDA, CDR2 SQIVND (reference sequence). V lost 2 bases, J lost 0 bases, and 6 bases stayed unmatched. The CDR3 loop reads CASSISGQALNTEAFF. DNA for the CDR3: TGTGCCAGTAGTATATCAGGACAGGCCCTGAACACTGAAGCTTTCTTT.

The J gene is TRBJ2-1, the V gene TRBV6-2 or TRBV6-3; D perhaps matches TRBD2 (6 bases). CDR3 size: 18 residues. Germline CDR1 reads MNHEY; CDR2 reads SVGEGT. The V gene lost 1 base and the J gene lost 0 bases, with 16 bases spanning the gap. Here the CDR3 reads CASSYFPVAGSSYNEQFF. CDR3 nucleotides: TGTGCCAGCAGTTACTTCCCAGTGGCGGGGTCCTCCTACAATGAGCAGTTCTTC.

This clonotype was detected ten times or more. The chain is built from TRBV4-3 and TRBJ2-3; 10 positions match TRBD1. J lost 4 bases, V lost 5 bases, and 3 bases had no gene match. The CDR3 runs 14 residues. The germline gives CDR1 LGHNA, CDR2 YSLEER. In DNA form, the CDR3 reads TGCGCCAGCAGCTGGGACAGGGGTGCAGATACGCAGTATTTT. It specifies CASSWDRGADTQYF.

This chain joins TRBV19 and TRBJ2-7; TRBD1 matches 9 bases. The CDR3 sequence is 15 residues long. The V gene end was trimmed by 5 bases and the J gene end by 4 bases; junction bases not matched to a gene: 9. Germline V gives CDR1 LNHDA, CDR2 SQIVND (reference sequence). The CDR3 reads CASSLGQGIRYEQYF. The CDR3 nucleotides are TGTGCCAGTAGTCTCGGACAGGGGATCCGGTACGAGCAGTACTTC.

In its sample, this clonotype was seen many times. The DNA of the CDR3 is TGTGCCAGCCCCCGGGAGGGAGGGATCCCCTACGAGCAGTACTTC. Its protein product is CASPREGGIPYEQYF. The genes are TRBV2 and TRBJ2-7; 8 bases are shared with TRBD2. The CDR3 is 15 amino acids. V was clipped by 8 bases and J by 2 bases; unmatched bases: 11. Germline values: CDR1 SNHLY, CDR2 FYNNEI.

This clonotype was seen repeatedly, ten times or more. The CDR3 here is CAWSSGQASTDTQYF. The CDR3 nucleotides are TGTGCCTGGAGCTCGGGACAGGCTAGCACAGATACGCAGTATTTT. The chain links TRBV30 to TRBJ2-3, with 8 positions matching TRBD1. The CDR3 has 15 amino acids. V was clipped by 3 bases and J by 0 bases; unmatched bases: 5. Germline V CDR1 and CDR2: GTSNPN, SVGIG (reference sequence).